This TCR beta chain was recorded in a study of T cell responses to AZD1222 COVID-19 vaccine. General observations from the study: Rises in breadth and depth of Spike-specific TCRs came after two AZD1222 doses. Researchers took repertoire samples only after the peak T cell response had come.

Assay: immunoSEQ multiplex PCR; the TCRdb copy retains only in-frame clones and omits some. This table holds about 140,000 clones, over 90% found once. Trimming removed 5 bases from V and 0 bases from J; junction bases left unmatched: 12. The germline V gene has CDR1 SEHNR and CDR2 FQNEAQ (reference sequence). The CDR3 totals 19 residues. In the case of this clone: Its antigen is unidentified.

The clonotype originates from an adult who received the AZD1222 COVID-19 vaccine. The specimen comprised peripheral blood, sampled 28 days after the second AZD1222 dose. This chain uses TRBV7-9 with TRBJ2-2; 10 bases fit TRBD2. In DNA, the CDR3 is TGTGCCAGCAGCCAGGGGTGGACTAGCGGTTCGACGAACACCGGGGAGCTGTTTTTT. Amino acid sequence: CASSQGWTSGSTNTGELFF.